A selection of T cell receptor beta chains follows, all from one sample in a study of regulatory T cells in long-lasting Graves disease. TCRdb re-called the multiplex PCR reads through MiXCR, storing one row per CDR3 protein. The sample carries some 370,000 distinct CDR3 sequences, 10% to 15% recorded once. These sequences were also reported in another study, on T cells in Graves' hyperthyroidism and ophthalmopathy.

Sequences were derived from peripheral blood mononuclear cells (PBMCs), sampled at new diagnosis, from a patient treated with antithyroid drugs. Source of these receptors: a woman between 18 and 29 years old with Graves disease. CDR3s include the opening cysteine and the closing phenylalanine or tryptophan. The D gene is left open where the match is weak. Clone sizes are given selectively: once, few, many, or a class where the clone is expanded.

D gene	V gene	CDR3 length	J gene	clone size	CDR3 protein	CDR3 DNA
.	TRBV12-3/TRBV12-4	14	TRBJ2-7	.	CASRATGLDYEQYF	TGTGCCAGCAGGGCAACGGGACTTGACTACGAGCAGTACTTC
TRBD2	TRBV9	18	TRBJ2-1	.	CASSAGTSGIGSYNEQFF	TGTGCCAGCAGCGCGGGGACTAGCGGGATAGGGTCCTACAATGAGCAGTTCTTC
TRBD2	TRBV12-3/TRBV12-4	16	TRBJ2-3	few	CASSISSGALFGTQYF	TGTGCCAGCAGTATATCTAGCGGGGCCCTTTTCGGGACGCAGTATTTT
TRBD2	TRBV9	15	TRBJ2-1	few	CASSVSGSVHNEQFF	TGTGCCAGCAGCGTAAGCGGGAGCGTCCACAATGAGCAGTTCTTC
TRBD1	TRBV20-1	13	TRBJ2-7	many	CSARDGTGWKQYF	TGCAGTGCTAGAGATGGGACAGGGTGGAAGCAGTACTTC
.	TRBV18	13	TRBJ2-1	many	CASSGAQFDEQFF	TGTGCCAGCTCAGGGGCCCAGTTCGATGAGCAGTTCTTC
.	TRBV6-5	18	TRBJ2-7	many	CASSYSVLREHTTYEQYF	TGTGCCAGCAGTTACTCCGTTCTGCGGGAACATACGACATACGAGCAGTACTTC
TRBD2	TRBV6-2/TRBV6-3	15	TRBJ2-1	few	CASSLTSGVGNEQFF	TGTGCCAGCAGTTTAACTAGCGGGGTAGGCAATGAGCAGTTCTTC
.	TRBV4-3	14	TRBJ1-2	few	CASSQDLGSYGYTF	TGCGCCAGCAGCCAAGATTTGGGAAGCTATGGCTACACCTTC
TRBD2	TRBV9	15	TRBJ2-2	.	CASSPLRGSTGELFF	TGTGCCAGCAGCCCCCTACGCGGGAGCACCGGGGAGCTGTTTTTT
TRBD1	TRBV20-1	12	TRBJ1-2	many	CSVTGDPHGYTF	TGCAGTGTTACAGGGGATCCTCATGGCTACACCTTC
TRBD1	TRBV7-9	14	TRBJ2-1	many	CASNRWDRRSEQFF	TGTGCCAGCAATCGTTGGGACAGGCGTAGTGAGCAGTTCTTC
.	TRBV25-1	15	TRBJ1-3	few	CASSTRTEPGNTIYF	TGTGCCAGCAGTACCCGGACAGAACCAGGAAACACCATATATTTT
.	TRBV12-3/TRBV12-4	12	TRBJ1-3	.	CASFRVGNTIYF	TGTGCCAGCTTTAGGGTTGGGAACACCATATATTTT
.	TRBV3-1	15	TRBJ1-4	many	CASSPRAATNEKLFF	TGTGCCAGCAGCCCCCGGGCCGCAACTAATGAAAAACTGTTTTTT
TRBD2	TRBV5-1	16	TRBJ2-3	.	CASSSRGGRSTDTQYF	TGCGCCAGCAGCTCCCGGGGGGGCCGGAGCACAGATACGCAGTATTTT
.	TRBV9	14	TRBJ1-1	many	CASSVGVGLTEAFF	TGTGCCAGCAGCGTAGGCGTGGGCCTCACTGAAGCTTTCTTT
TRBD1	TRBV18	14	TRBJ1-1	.	CASSPAGQGTEAFF	TGTGCCAGCTCACCTGCCGGACAGGGCACTGAAGCTTTCTTT
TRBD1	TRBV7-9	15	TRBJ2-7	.	CASSVSGQGAYEQYF	TGTGCCAGCAGCGTATCAGGACAGGGGGCCTACGAGCAGTACTTC
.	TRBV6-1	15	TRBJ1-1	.	CASRGVWQGNTEAFF	TGTGCCAGCAGGGGGGTCTGGCAGGGCAACACTGAAGCTTTCTTT
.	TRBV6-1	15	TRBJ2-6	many	CASSEGGSGANVLTF	TGTGCCAGCAGTGAGGGGGGCTCTGGGGCCAACGTCCTGACTTTC
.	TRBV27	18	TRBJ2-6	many	CASSSPRGKESGANVLTF	TGTGCCAGCAGCTCCCCCCGGGGGAAAGAGTCTGGGGCCAACGTCCTGACTTTC
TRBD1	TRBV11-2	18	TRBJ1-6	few	CASSSPRRDSSGYSPLHF	TGTGCCAGCAGCTCGCCCCGCCGGGACAGCAGCGGGTATTCACCCCTCCACTTT
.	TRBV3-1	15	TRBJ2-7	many	CASSLRTRGPYEQYF	TGTGCCAGCAGCCTTCGGACAAGAGGACCCTACGAGCAGTACTTC
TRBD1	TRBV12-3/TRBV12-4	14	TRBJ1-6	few	CASRGQSLNSPLHF	TGTGCCAGCAGGGGACAGAGTCTTAATTCACCCCTCCACTTT
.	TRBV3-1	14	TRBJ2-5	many	CASSPYGGRETQYF	TGTGCCAGCAGCCCGTACGGGGGGCGAGAGACCCAGTACTTC
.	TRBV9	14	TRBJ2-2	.	CASNERLNTGELFF	TGTGCCAGCAATGAACGGCTGAACACCGGGGAGCTGTTTTTT
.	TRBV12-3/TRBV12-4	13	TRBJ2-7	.	CASSRQVAYEQYF	TGTGCCAGCAGTCGACAGGTGGCCTACGAGCAGTACTTC
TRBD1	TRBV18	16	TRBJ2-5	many	CASSPPDRAGYETQYF	TGTGCCAGCTCACCTCCGGACAGGGCGGGGTATGAGACCCAGTACTTC
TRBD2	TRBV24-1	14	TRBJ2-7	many	CATSGDYPTYEQYF	TGTGCCACCAGTGGGGACTACCCAACCTACGAGCAGTACTTC
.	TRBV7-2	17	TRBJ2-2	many	CASSPTWGEALPGELFF	TGTGCCAGCAGCCCTACGTGGGGGGAGGCTTTACCCGGGGAGCTGTTTTTT
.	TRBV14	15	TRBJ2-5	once	CASSQGVALIETQYF	TGTGCCAGCAGCCAAGGAGTGGCACTCATAGAGACCCAGTACTTC
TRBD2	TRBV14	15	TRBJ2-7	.	CASSRPAGGTYEQYF	TGTGCCAGCAGCCGACCGGCGGGAGGAACCTACGAGCAGTACTTC
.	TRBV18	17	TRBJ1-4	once	CASSPPTEGLANEKLFF	TGTGCCAGCTCACCACCGACGGAGGGCTTAGCTAATGAAAAACTGTTTTTT
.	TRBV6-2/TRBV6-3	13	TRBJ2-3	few	CASSRDITDTQYF	TGTGCCAGCAGTAGGGACATCACAGATACGCAGTATTTT
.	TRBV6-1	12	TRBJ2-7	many	CASSASPWEQYF	TGTGCCAGCAGTGCATCCCCCTGGGAGCAGTACTTC
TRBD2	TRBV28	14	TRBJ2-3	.	CAGSRGLALDTQYF	TGTGCCGGCAGTAGGGGACTAGCGCTAGATACGCAGTATTTT
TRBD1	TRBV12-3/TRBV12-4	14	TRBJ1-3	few	CASRLTGAGNTIYF	TGTGCCAGCAGGTTGACAGGGGCTGGAAACACCATATATTTT
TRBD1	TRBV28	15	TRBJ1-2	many	CASSSQVPTGHGYTF	TGTGCCAGCAGCTCACAGGTCCCGACAGGGCACGGCTACACCTTC
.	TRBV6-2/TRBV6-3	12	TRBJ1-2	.	CASGPDIYGYTF	TGTGCCAGCGGTCCGGACATCTATGGCTACACCTTC
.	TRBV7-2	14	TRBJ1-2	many	CATGGGVLRTGYTF	TGTGCCACAGGAGGAGGGGTCCTCCGAACTGGCTACACCTTC
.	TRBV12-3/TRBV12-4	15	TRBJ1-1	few	CASSPRTALNTEAFF	TGTGCCAGCAGTCCACGTACAGCCCTGAACACTGAAGCTTTCTTT
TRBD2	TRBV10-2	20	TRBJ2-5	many	CASSDVRGLAGGLAQETQYF	TGCGCCAGCAGTGACGTTCGTGGACTAGCGGGAGGTTTGGCACAAGAGACCCAGTACTTC
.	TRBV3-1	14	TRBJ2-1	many	CASSQDPVFQAQFF	TGTGCCAGCAGCCAAGATCCGGTATTTCAGGCTCAGTTCTTC
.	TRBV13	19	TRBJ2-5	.	CASSLTRQEAAETQETQYF	TGTGCCAGCAGCTTAACCAGACAGGAGGCAGCGGAGACCCAAGAGACCCAGTACTTC
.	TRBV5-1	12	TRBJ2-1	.	CASSLVGNGQFF	TGCGCCAGCAGCTTGGTTGGCAATGGGCAGTTCTTC
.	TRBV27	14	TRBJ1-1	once	CASSSVARGLRAFF	TGTGCCAGCAGTTCCGTAGCTCGGGGTCTGAGGGCTTTCTTT
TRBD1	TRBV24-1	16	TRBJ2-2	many	CATSDRRGLYTGELFF	TGTGCCACCAGTGACCGCAGGGGGCTATACACCGGGGAGCTGTTTTTT
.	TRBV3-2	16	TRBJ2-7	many	CASSQDCISFSYEQYF	TGTGCCAGCAGCCAAGACTGCATAAGCTTCTCCTACGAGCAGTACTTC
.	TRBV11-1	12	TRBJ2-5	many	CASSPQSETQYF	TGTGCCAGCAGCCCACAGTCAGAGACCCAGTACTTC
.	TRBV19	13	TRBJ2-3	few	CVISTRSTDTQYF	TGTGTCATCTCGACTAGGAGCACAGATACGCAGTATTTT
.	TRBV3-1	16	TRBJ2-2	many	CASSQVPTGFTGELFF	TGTGCCAGCAGCCAAGTCCCCACAGGGTTCACCGGGGAGCTGTTTTTT
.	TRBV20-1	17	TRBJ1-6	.	CSARWQGESSYNSPLHF	TGCAGTGCTAGATGGCAAGGAGAGAGCTCCTATAATTCACCCCTCCACTTT
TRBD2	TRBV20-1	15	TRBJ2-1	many	CSAPSVAGGGNEQFF	TGCAGTGCTCCCTCGGTAGCGGGCGGAGGGAATGAGCAGTTCTTC
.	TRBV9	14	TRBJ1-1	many	CASSVGDKNTEAFF	TGTGCCAGCAGCGTAGGGGACAAGAACACTGAAGCTTTCTTT
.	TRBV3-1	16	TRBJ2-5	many	CASSQDSDVDQETQYF	TGTGCCAGCAGCCAAGATTCTGATGTGGATCAAGAGACCCAGTACTTC
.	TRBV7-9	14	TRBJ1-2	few	CASSLGASGYGYTF	TGTGCCAGCAGCTTAGGGGCGAGCGGGTATGGCTACACCTTC
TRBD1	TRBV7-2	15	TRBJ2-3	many	CASSLRDSRSDTQYF	TGTGCCAGCAGCTTACGGGACAGTCGATCAGATACGCAGTATTTT
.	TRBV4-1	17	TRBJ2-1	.	CASSLSTGRQNYNEQFF	TGCGCCAGCAGCCTATCAACAGGGAGACAGAACTACAATGAGCAGTTCTTC